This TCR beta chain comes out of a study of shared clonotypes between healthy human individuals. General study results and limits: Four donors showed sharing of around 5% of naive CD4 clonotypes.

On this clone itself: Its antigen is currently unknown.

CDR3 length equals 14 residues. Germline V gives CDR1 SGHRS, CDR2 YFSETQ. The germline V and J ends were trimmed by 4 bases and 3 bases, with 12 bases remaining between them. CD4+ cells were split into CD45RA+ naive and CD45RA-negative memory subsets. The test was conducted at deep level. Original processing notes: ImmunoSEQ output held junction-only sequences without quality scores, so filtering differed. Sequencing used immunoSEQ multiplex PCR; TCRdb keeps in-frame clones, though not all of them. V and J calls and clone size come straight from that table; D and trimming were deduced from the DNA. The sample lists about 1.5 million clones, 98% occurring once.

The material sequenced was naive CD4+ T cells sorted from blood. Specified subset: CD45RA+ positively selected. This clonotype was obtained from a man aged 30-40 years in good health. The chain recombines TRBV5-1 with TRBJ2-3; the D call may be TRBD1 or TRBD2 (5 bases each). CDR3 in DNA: TGCGCCAGCAGCGTACCGGGACCTACAGATACGCAGTATTTT. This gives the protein CASSVPGPTDTQYF.